The 29 T cell receptor beta chains presented below share a single source sample, sequenced in a study of T cell repertoires in cytomegalovirus infection. TCRdb itself ran the reads through MiXCR, one entry per CDR3 protein. The data contain approximately 600,000 distinct CDR3 sequences, roughly 43% of them singletons. No antigens are known for them. The sample here was cultured PBMCs, taken from culture after CMV antigen stimulation. The receptor set was obtained from a human donor in good health (CMV status not recorded). Some clones in this sample may be carry-over from other donors' samples.

This clonotype turned up a few times. The CDR3 DNA reads TGTGCCACCAGCAGAGAGTTGGCGAGGGGAAATCAGCCCCAGCATTTT. Amino acids: CATSRELARGNQPQHF. The V and J genes are TRBV15 and TRBJ1-5; tentative D call: TRBD1 (5 bases). The CDR3 contains 16 residues. The V end lost 0 bases, the J end lost 4 bases, and 13 bases lay between the germline ends. Germline lookup yields CDR1 LNHNV and CDR2 YYDKDF (reference sequence).

This clonotype was counted at least ten times. The V gene is TRBV7-8, the J gene TRBJ2-1; 9 bases match TRBD2. The CDR3 spans 14 residues. V shed 8 bases, J shed 0 bases, and the junction held 2 bases outside the gene matches. Germline lookup yields CDR1 SGHVS and CDR2 FQNEAQ. The CDR3 loop reads CASSAGGSYNEQFF. The CDR3, as DNA: TGTGCCAGCTCAGCGGGAGGCTCCTACAATGAGCAGTTCTTC.

The chain combines TRBV12-3 or TRBV12-4 with TRBJ1-5; D not resolved. V was pared by 1 base and J by 6 bases, with 10 bases between. The CDR3 has 14 residues. Here the CDR3 DNA reads TGTGCCAGCAGTTTAGGGCGGGTCGGTCAGCCCCAGCATTTT. Translated: CASSLGRVGQPQHF.

V gene TRBV20-1 combines with J gene TRBJ1-1, with D hard to call. The CDR3 runs 15 residues. CDR1 and CDR2 from the germline V gene are DFQATT and SNEGSKA (reference sequence). Trimming removed 6 bases from V and 6 bases from J, with 23 bases in between. The CDR3 protein is CSANPQMPFIPEAFF. CDR3 bases: TGCAGTGCCAACCCACAGATGCCGTTTATCCCTGAAGCTTTCTTT.

This clonotype was seen more than once but under ten times. The V gene is TRBV7-2, the J gene TRBJ2-7, with 7 bases that match TRBD2. The CDR3 contains 16 residues. V was pared by 4 bases and J by 1 base, with 10 bases of the junction left unmatched. The germline V gene has CDR1 SGHTA and CDR2 FQGNSA. CDR3 sequence: CASSSGWGGVSYEQYF. CDR3 sequence (DNA): TGTGCCAGCAGCTCCGGATGGGGGGGGGTGTCCTACGAGCAGTACTTC.

This rearrangement joins TRBV20-1 to TRBJ2-1; a possible D gene is TRBD1 (5 bases). The CDR3 is 15 amino acids. The ends were cut back, 3 bases at V and 1 base at J, with 13 bases in the middle. CDR1 is DFQATT, CDR2 SNEGSKA, per germline (reference sequence). The CDR3 region is CSARALQASYNEQFF. CDR3 sequence (DNA): TGCAGTGCTAGGGCTTTACAGGCGTCCTACAATGAGCAGTTCTTC.

The chain uses TRBV29-1 and TRBJ1-2, with D hard to call. V dropped 6 bases and J dropped 8 bases, with 16 bases sitting between them. The CDR3 sequence is 12 residues long. The germline gives CDR1 SQVTM, CDR2 ANQGSEA. The DNA for the CDR3 is TGCAGCGTCTCGGGGTTACGGCTGGGCTACACCTTC. Translating it yields CSVSGLRLGYTF. The full variable domain, in which reference TRBV29-1 and TRBJ1-2 provide the parts outside the CDR3, is SAVISQKPSRDICQRGTSLTIQCQVDSQVTMMFWYRQQPGQSLTLIATANQGSEATYESGFVIDKFPISRPNLTFSTLTVSNMSPEDSSIYLCSVSGLRLGYTFGSGTRLTVV.

The rearrangement uses TRBV12-5 and TRBJ1-2, with TRBD1 matching 9 bases. The germline CDR1 and CDR2 sequences are LGHNT and FRNRAP. V lost 6 bases and J lost 7; bases outside the gene matches: 3. The CDR3 is 12 residues long. CDR3 coding DNA: TGTGCTAGTGGGCGACAGGGGGTTGGCTACACCTTC. Translation: CASGRQGVGYTF.

V is TRBV7-2 and J is TRBJ2-2, with 9 positions matching TRBD2. Per germline, CDR1 SGHTA and CDR2 FQGNSA. V was clipped by 4 bases and J by 4 bases; unmatched bases: 4. CDR3 length: 15 amino acids. CDR3 nucleotide sequence: TGTGCCAGCAGCTCGAGCGGGGGGTTCACCGGGGAGCTGTTTTTT. This codes for CASSSSGGFTGELFF.

A few counts support this clonotype. The V call is TRBV4-3, the J call TRBJ1-4; no clear D. Germline values: CDR1 LGHNA, CDR2 YSLEER. The V end lost 5 bases, the J end lost 1 base, and 17 bases lay between the germline ends. The CDR3 is 17 amino acids. This chain's CDR3 is CASSFRGRLVTNEKLFF. In DNA form, the CDR3 reads TGCGCCAGCAGCTTCCGAGGTCGACTCGTAACTAATGAAAAACTGTTTTTT.

This chain connects TRBV12-3 or TRBV12-4 to TRBJ2-4; D possibly uses TRBD1 or TRBD2 (5 bases each). This CDR3 contains 17 residues. Trimming removed 1 base from V and 8 bases from J, with 21 bases in between. This CDR3 reads CASSLELGGGVLDIQYF. CDR3 coding DNA: TGTGCCAGCAGTTTAGAACTGGGTGGGGGTGTCTTGGACATTCAGTACTTC.

The chain recombines TRBV4-1 with TRBJ2-1, with D perhaps TRBD2 (6 bases). Trimming left V 1 base short and J 5 bases short, with 9 bases between. Germline CDR1 reads MGHRA; CDR2 reads YSYEKL. The CDR3 runs to 14 residues. CDR3 amino acids: CASSQGGDHNEQFF. The CDR3 region has the DNA TGCGCCAGCAGCCAAGGGGGGGATCACAATGAGCAGTTCTTC.

The DNA of the CDR3 is TGTGCCAGCAGTTCCCCGTCCCTTTATGGCTACACCTTC. Translating gives CASSSPSLYGYTF. The V call is TRBV12-3 or TRBV12-4, the J call TRBJ1-2, with D unresolved. This CDR3 is 13 amino acids long. V lost 4 bases and J 5 bases, leaving 11 bases between the germline ends.

This chain connects TRBV2 to TRBJ1-1, with no clear D. V dropped 7 bases and J dropped 11 bases, with 14 bases sitting between them. CDR1 is SNHLY and CDR2 is FYNNEI in the germline V gene. The CDR3 runs 11 residues. Here the CDR3 reads CASMGGWAAFF. The DNA for the CDR3 is TGTGCCAGCATGGGTGGGTGGGCGGCTTTCTTT.

J is TRBJ1-3 and V is TRBV5-4; 10 nucleotides align to TRBD1. CDR3 length: 16 amino acids. CDR1 SGHNT and CDR2 YYREEE come from the germline V gene (reference sequence). Trimming took 7 bases from V and 0 from J; bases not matched to a gene: 7. CDR3 residues: CASSGTGAFSGNTIYF. The CDR3 DNA reads as TGTGCCAGCTCGGGGACAGGGGCCTTCTCTGGAAACACCATATATTTT.

This clonotype was seen only a few times. V is TRBV20-1 and J is TRBJ2-1, with a possible D match to TRBD2 (5 bases). The CDR3 spans 17 residues. V was cut by 3 bases and J by 5 bases, with 23 bases left in between. Germline V lookup: CDR1 DFQATT, CDR2 SNEGSKA (reference sequence). The CDR3: CSASGVWGTGRNNEQFF. The CDR3 DNA follows: TGCAGTGCTAGCGGGGTTTGGGGTACCGGTAGGAACAATGAGCAGTTCTTC.

The rearrangement uses TRBV11-2 and TRBJ2-7; 13 positions match TRBD2. The germline V gene encodes CDR1 SGHAT and CDR2 FQNNGV. V lost 5 bases to trimming and J lost 2 bases; unmatched junction nucleotides: 3. This CDR3 comprises 15 residues. CDR3 sequence (DNA): TGTGCCAGCAGCCCGACTAGCGGGAGGCCCTACGAGCAGTACTTC. It translates to CASSPTSGRPYEQYF.

This clonotype was seen at least ten times. The chain recombines TRBV4-1 with TRBJ1-1; no clear D gene. Germline CDR1 reads MGHRA; CDR2 reads YSYEKL. Trimming stripped 1 base from V and 1 base from J, with 4 bases between. This CDR3 has 13 residues. For the CDR3, the DNA is TGCGCCAGCAGCCAAGCGAGGAACACTGAAGCTTTCTTT. It yields the protein CASSQARNTEAFF.

The V gene is TRBV2, the J gene TRBJ2-7; D is undetermined. Germline values: CDR1 SNHLY, CDR2 FYNNEI. This CDR3 comprises 12 residues. Trimming shortened V by 2 bases and J by 3 bases, and 5 bases separated the two germline ends. CDR3 in amino acids: CASSEKNYEQYF. The CDR3 bases are TGTGCCAGCAGTGAAAAAAACTACGAGCAGTACTTC.

This clonotype was observed a few times. The chain has TRBV7-2 and TRBJ2-1; 9 bases agree with TRBD2. The trim removed 2 bases at V and 8 bases at J, leaving 7 bases unmatched. Germline loops: CDR1 SGHTA, CDR2 FQGNSA. The CDR3 is made up of 15 amino acids. The DNA for the CDR3 is TGTGCCAGCAGCTTATCGGGACTAGCTGTCCATGAGCAGTTCTTC. Translating it yields CASSLSGLAVHEQFF.

In its sample, this clonotype was seen a few times. The gene calls are TRBV4-3 and TRBJ2-1; 7 bases line up with TRBD1. V gave up 6 bases and J gave up 9 bases; unmatched junction bases: 14. The CDR3 extends over 15 amino acids. Germline V CDR1 and CDR2: LGHNA, YSLEER. CDR3 protein: CASSLGTASLGEQFF. CDR3 DNA sequence: TGCGCCAGCAGTCTTGGGACAGCCTCCCTTGGTGAGCAGTTCTTC.

This rearrangement joins TRBV7-3 to TRBJ2-3; D is unclear. The CDR3 extends over 13 amino acids. The V gene lost 1 base and the J gene lost 4 bases, with 6 bases spanning the gap. CDR1 and CDR2 (germline): SGHTA, FQGTGA. The CDR3 nucleotides are TGTGCCAGCAGCTTAAGGGCCCCAGATACGCAGTATTTT. This codes for CASSLRAPDTQYF.

This clonotype was observed a handful of times. This chain joins TRBV6-7 and TRBJ1-5; no firm D call. TRBV6-7 carries the ORF label, with uncertain function. The ends were cut back, 3 bases at V and 0 bases at J, with 15 bases in the middle. This CDR3 contains 17 residues. The CDR3 here is CASSYREHDYSNQPQHF. CDR3 sequence (DNA): TGTGCCAGCAGTTATAGGGAACACGATTATAGCAATCAGCCCCAGCATTTT.

The chain carries TRBV28 and TRBJ2-7; TRBD2 is a possible D gene (6 bases). The CDR3 is made up of 15 amino acids. CDR1 MDHEN and CDR2 SYDVKM come from the germline V gene. V lost 8 bases and J 1 base, leaving 18 bases between the germline ends. The CDR3 loop reads CASLPGGLVSYEQYF. The CDR3, as DNA: TGTGCCAGCTTACCCGGAGGGCTGGTGTCCTACGAGCAGTACTTC.

This clonotype was counted between two and nine times. The rearrangement uses TRBV7-2 and TRBJ1-2, with a tentative D call TRBD1 (6 bases). This CDR3 is 14 amino acids long. Germline-derived CDR1 and CDR2 are SGHTA and FQGNSA. The V gene lost 0 bases and the J gene lost 4 bases, with 9 bases spanning the gap. In DNA, the CDR3 is TGTGCCAGCAGCTTAGCGAGGGGGGCCTATGGCTACACCTTC. Encoded protein: CASSLARGAYGYTF.

This clonotype was found many times. The chain combines TRBV7-2 with TRBJ2-2; unclear D gene. The CDR3 is 14 amino acids. Germline lookup yields CDR1 SGHTA and CDR2 FQGNSA. Trimming took 4 bases from V and 3 from J, leaving 9 bases between them. The CDR3 DNA reads TGTGCCAGCAGCTGGAATCGGGACACCGGGGAGCTGTTTTTT. Translated, it gives CASSWNRDTGELFF. Using reference TRBV7-2 and TRBJ2-2 for the parts outside the CDR3, the full variable domain is GAGVSQSPSNKVTEKGKDVELRCDPISGHTALYWYRQSLGQGLEFLIYFQGNSAPDKSGLPSDRFSAERTGGSVSTLTIQRTQQEDSAVYLCASSWNRDTGELFFGEGSRLTVL.

In this sample, this clonotype turned up once. The chain recombines TRBV12-3 or TRBV12-4 with TRBJ1-5; D is perhaps TRBD1 (5 bases). The CDR3 runs to 15 residues. V was clipped by 7 bases and J by 0 bases, with 13 bases between them. The CDR3 coding sequence is TGTGCCAGCAATCAGGGAGGTGGTAGCAATCAGCCCCAGCATTTT. Translating it yields CASNQGGGSNQPQHF.

In this sample, this clonotype turned up a few times. V gene TRBV12-3 or TRBV12-4 combines with J gene TRBJ1-6; 8 bases match TRBD1. This CDR3 comprises 14 residues. The trim removed 6 bases at V and 10 bases at J, leaving 8 bases unmatched. Here the CDR3 DNA reads TGTGCCAGCAGAAAGACAGGGGTCCGGTCACCCCTCCACTTT. It specifies CASRKTGVRSPLHF.

The chain employs TRBV5-6 and TRBJ2-1; 7 nucleotides match TRBD2. J gave up 4 bases and V 2 bases, and 6 bases lay outside the gene matches. Germline CDR1 and CDR2: SGHDT and YYEEEE. The CDR3 loop spans 15 amino acids. CDR3 bases: TGTGCCAGCAGCTTTTTCACTAGCGTATACAATGAGCAGTTCTTC. Amino acids: CASSFFTSVYNEQFF.